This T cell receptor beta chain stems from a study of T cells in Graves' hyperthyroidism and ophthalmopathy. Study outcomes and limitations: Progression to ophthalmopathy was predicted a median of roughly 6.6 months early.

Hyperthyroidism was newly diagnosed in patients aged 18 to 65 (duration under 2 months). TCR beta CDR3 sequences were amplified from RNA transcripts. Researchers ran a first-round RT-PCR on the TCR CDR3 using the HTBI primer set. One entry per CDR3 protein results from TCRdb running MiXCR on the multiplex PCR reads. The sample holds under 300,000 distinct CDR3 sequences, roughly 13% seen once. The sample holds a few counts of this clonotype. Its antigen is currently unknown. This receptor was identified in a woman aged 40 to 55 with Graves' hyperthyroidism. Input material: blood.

As DNA, the CDR3 is TGTGCCAGCAGACCTCCCCAGTCCTACGAGCAGTACTTC. This codes for CASRPPQSYEQYF. J is TRBJ2-7 and V is TRBV7-9; D is unclear. Germline V gives CDR1 SEHNR, CDR2 FQNEAQ (reference sequence). Trimming cost V 6 bases and J 1 base, with 10 bases left between them. CDR3 length: 13 amino acids. The full variable domain, rest sourced from reference TRBV7-9 and TRBJ2-7, is DTGVSQNPRHKITKRGQNVTFRCDPISEHNRLYWYRQTLGQGPEFLTYFQNEAQLEKSRLLSDRFSAERPKGSFSTLEIQRTEQGDSAMYLCASRPPQSYEQYFGPGTRLTVT.